This TCR beta chain appears in the sequencing data of a study of early T cells in non-severe SARS-CoV-2 infection. About the study: Sequencing of unsorted whole blood was done on bulk RNA, leaving chains unpaired. Study outcomes and limitations: Matches to VDJdb favored anti-spike CD8 responses and missed private and CD4 specificities.

The CDR3 runs 13 residues. V was pared by 3 bases and J by 0 bases, with 3 bases between. Germline loops: CDR1 KGHSH, CDR2 LQKENI. Each cDNA molecule carried a unique molecular identifier. From the 5' RACE reads, TCRdb called clonotypes with MiXCR, one entry per CDR3 protein. The sample gives about 80,000 distinct CDR3 sequences, 12% of which show up once; around 3.7% is in the top ten. A note on this clonotype: Antigen: not known.

The source is an adult who was a healthcare worker with PCR-confirmed SARS-CoV-2 infection or an uninfected control (not recorded which). The material sequenced was whole blood. The rearrangement uses TRBV18 and TRBJ1-3; D gene unclear. DNA of the CDR3: TGTGCCAGCTCACCTTCCTCTGGAAACACCATATATTTT. Protein: CASSPSSGNTIYF.